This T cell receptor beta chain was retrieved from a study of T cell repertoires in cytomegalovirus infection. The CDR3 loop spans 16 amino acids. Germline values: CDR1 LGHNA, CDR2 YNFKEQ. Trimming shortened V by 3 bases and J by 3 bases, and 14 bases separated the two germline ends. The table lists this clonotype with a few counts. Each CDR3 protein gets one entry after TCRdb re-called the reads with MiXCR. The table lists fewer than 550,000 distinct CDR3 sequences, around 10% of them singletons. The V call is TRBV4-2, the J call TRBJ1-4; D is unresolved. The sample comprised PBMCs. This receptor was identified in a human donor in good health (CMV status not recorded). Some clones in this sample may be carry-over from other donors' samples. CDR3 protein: CASSHAPSEPNEKLFF. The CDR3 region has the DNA TGTGCCAGCAGCCATGCCCCCTCGGAGCCTAATGAAAAACTGTTTTTT.